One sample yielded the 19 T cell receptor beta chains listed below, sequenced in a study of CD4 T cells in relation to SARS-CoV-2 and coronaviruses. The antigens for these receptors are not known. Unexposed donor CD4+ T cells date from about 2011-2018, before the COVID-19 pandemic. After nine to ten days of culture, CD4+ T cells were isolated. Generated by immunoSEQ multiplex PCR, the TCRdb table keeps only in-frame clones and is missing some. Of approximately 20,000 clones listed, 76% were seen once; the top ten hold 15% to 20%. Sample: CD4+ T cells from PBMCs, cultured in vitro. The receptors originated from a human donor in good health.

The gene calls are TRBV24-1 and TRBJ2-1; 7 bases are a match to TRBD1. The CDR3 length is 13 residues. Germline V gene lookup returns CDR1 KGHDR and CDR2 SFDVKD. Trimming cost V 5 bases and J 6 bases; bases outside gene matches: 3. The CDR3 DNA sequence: TGTGCCACCAGTGTCCCAGGGGGCAATGAGCAGTTCTTC. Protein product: CATSVPGGNEQFF.

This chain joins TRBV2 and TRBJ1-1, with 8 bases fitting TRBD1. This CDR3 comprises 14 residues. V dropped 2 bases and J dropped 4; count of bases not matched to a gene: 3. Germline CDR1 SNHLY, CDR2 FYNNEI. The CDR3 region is CASSEQGASTEAFF. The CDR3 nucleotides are TGTGCCAGCAGTGAACAGGGGGCGAGCACTGAAGCTTTCTTT. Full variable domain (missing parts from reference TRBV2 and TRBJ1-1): EPEVTQTPSHQVTQMGQEVILRCVPISNHLYFYWYRQILGQKVEFLVSFYNNEISEKSEIFDDQFSVERPDGSNFTLKIRSTKLEDSAMYFCASSEQGASTEAFFGQGTRLTVV.

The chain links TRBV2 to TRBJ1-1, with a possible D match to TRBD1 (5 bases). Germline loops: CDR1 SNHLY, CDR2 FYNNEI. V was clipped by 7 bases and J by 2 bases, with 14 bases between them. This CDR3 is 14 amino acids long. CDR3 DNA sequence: TGTGCCAGCACTGTGTTTAGGGACAACACTGAAGCTTTCTTT. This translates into CASTVFRDNTEAFF.

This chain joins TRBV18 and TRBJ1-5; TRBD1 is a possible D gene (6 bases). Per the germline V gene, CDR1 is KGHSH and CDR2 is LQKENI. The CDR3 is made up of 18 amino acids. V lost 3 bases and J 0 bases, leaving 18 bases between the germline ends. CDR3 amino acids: CASSPSPLQGYSNQPQHF. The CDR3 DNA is TGTGCCAGCTCACCCTCTCCTCTACAGGGATATAGCAATCAGCCCCAGCATTTT.

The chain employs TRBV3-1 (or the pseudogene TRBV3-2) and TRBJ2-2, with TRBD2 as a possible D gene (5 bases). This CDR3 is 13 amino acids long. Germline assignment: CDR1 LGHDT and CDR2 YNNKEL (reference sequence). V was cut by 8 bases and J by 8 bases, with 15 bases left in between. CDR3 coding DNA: TGTGCCAGCGATCACGAGCGGTCGGGGGAGCTGTTTTTT. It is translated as CASDHERSGELFF.

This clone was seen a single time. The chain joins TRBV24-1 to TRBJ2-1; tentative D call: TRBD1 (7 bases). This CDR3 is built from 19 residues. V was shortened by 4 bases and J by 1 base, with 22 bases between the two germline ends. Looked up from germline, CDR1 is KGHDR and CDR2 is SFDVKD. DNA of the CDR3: TGTGCCACCAGTGAGTCGTCGTTTGGGCCAGGGGGGTCCTACAATGAGCAGTTCTTC. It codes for CATSESSFGPGGSYNEQFF.

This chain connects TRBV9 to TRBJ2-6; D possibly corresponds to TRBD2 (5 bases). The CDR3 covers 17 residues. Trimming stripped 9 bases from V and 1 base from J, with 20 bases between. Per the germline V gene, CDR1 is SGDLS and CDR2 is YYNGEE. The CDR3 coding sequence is TGTGCCAACTTTTACCGGGATTTGGGGTCTGGGGCCAACGTCCTGACTTTC. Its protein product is CANFYRDLGSGANVLTF.

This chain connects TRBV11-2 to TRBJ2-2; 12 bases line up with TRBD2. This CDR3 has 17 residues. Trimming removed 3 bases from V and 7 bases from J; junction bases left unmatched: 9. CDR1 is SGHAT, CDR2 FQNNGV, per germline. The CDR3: CASSFMASGRAGGELFF. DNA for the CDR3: TGTGCCAGCAGCTTTATGGCTAGCGGGAGGGCGGGCGGGGAGCTGTTTTTT. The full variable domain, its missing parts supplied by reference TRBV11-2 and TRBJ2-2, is EAGVAQSPRYKIIEKRQSVAFWCNPISGHATLYWYQQILGQGPKLLIQFQNNGVVDDSQLPKDRFSAERLKGVDSTLKIQPAKLEDSAVYLCASSFMASGRAGGELFFGEGSRLTVL.

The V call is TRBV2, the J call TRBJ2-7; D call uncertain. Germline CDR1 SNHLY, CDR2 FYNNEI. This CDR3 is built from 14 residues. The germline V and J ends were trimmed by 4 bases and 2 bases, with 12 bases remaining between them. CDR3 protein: CASSVYSPPYEQYF. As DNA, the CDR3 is TGTGCCAGCAGTGTCTACAGCCCCCCCTACGAGCAGTACTTC.

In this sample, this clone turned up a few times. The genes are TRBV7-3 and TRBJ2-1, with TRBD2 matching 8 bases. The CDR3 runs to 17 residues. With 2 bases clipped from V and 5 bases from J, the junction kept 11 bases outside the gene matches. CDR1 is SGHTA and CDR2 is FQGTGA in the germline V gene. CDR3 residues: CASSLETLAGLNNEQFF. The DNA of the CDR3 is TGTGCCAGCAGCTTAGAAACCCTAGCGGGTCTCAACAATGAGCAGTTCTTC.

The CDR3 loop is CASSLGQGRNSPLHF. The CDR3 coding sequence is TGTGCCAGCTCACTGGGACAGGGTAGGAATTCACCCCTCCACTTT. The chain employs TRBV18 and TRBJ1-6, with 9 bases aligning to TRBD1. The CDR3 totals 15 residues. Germline CDR1 is KGHSH and CDR2 is LQKENI. Trimming removed 4 bases from V and 7 bases from J; junction bases left unmatched: 5.

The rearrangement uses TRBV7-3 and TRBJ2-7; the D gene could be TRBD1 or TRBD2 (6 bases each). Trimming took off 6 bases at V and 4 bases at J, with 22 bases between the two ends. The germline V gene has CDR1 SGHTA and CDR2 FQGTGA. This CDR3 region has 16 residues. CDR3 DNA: TGTGCCAGCAGTCGTCGGGGGTCAGGGGTTTCGTACGAGCAGTACTTC. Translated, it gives CASSRRGSGVSYEQYF.

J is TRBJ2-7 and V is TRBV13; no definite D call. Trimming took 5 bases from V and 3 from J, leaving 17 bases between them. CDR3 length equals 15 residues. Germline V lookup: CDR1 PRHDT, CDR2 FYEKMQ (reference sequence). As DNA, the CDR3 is TGTGCCAGCAGCCCAGACCTCTCCCCTTACTACGAGCAGTACTTC. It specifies CASSPDLSPYYEQYF.

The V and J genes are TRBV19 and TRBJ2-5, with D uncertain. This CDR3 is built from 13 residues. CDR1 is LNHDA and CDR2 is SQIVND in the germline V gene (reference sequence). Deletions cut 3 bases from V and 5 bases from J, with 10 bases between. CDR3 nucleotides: TGTGCCAGTAGTATTTCCAGGAGTGAGACCCAGTACTTC. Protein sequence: CASSISRSETQYF.

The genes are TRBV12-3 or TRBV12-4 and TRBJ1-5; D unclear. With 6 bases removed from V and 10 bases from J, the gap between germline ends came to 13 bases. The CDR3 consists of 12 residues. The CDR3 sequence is CASRRGSRPQHF. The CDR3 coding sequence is TGTGCCAGCAGGCGAGGGTCCCGTCCCCAGCATTTT.

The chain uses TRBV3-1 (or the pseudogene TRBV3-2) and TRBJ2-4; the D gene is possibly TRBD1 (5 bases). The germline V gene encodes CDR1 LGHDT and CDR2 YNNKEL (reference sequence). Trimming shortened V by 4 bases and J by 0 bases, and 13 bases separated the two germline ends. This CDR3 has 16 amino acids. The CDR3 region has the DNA TGTGCCAGCAGCCGTGACAGAGCTCTAGCCAAAAACATTCAGTACTTC. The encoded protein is CASSRDRALAKNIQYF.

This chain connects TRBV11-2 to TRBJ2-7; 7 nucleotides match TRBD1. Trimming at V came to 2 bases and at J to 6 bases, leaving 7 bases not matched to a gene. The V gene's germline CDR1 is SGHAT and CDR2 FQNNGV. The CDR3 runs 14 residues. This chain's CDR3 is CASSLWGQKSEQYF. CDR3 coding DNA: TGTGCCAGCAGCTTATGGGGACAGAAGAGCGAGCAGTACTTC.

The CDR3 here is CASSQSGPLTAFF. Written as DNA, the CDR3 is TGTGCCAGCAGCCAATCCGGGCCTCTGACCGCTTTCTTT. The gene calls are TRBV3-1 (or the pseudogene TRBV3-2) and TRBJ1-1, with D uncertain. Germline V CDR1 and CDR2: LGHDT, YNNKEL (reference sequence). The length of the CDR3 is 13 residues. V lost 2 bases and J 11 bases, leaving 15 bases between the germline ends.

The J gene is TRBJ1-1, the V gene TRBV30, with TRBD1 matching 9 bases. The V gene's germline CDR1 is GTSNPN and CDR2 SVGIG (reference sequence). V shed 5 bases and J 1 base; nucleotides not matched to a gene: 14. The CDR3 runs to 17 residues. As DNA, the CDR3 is TGTGCCTGGGAATTCGGACAGGGGATTAGAAGGAACACTGAAGCTTTCTTT. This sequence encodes CAWEFGQGIRRNTEAFF.